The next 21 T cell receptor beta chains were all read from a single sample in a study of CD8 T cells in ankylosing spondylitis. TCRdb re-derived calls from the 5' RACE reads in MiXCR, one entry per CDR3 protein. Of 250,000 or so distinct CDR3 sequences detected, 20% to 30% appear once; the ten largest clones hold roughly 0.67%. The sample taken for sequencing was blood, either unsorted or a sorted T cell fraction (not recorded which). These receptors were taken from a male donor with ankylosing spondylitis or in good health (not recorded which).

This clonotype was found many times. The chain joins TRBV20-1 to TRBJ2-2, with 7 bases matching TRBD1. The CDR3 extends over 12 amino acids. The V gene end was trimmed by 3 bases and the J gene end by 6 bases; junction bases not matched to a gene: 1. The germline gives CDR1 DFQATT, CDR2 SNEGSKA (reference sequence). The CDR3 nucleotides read TGCAGTGCTAGGCAGGGGGCCGGGGAGCTGTTTTTT. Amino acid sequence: CSARQGAGELFF.

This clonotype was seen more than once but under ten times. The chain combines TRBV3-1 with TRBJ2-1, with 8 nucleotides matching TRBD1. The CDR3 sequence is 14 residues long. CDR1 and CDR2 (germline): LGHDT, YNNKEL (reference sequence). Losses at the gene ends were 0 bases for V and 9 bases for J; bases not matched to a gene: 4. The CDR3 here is CASSQETGDFEQFF. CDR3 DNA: TGTGCCAGCAGCCAAGAGACAGGGGACTTTGAGCAGTTCTTC.

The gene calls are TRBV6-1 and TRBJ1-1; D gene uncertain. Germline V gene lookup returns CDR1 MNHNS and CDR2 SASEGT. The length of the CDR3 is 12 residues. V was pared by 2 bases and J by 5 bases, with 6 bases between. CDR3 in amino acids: CASSEHQTEAFF. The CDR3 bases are TGTGCCAGCAGTGAACATCAGACTGAAGCTTTCTTT.

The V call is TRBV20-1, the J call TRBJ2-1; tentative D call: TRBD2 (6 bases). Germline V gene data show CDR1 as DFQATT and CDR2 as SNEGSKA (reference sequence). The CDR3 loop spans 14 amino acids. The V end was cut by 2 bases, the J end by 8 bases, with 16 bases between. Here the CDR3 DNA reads TGCAGTGCTAGACCCCCAAGCGGGTTCGATGAGCAGTTCTTC. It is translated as CSARPPSGFDEQFF.

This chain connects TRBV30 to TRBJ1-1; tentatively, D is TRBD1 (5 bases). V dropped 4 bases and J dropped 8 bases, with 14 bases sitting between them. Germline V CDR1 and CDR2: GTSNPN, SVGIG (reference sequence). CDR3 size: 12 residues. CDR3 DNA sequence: TGTGCCTGGACTGGGGCGAGGGAAGAAGCTTTCTTT. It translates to CAWTGAREEAFF. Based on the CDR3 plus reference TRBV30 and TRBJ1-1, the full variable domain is SQTIHQWPATLVQPVGSPLSLECTVEGTSNPNLYWYRQAAGRGLQLLFYSVGIGQISSEVPQNLSASRPQDRQFILSSKKLLLSDSGFYLCAWTGAREEAFFGQGTRLTVV.

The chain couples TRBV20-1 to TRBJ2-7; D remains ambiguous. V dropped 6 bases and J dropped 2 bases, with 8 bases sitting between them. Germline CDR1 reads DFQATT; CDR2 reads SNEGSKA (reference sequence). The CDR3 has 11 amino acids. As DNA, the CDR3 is TGCAGTGCCGCCCAGACCTACGAGCAGTACTTC. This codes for CSAAQTYEQYF.

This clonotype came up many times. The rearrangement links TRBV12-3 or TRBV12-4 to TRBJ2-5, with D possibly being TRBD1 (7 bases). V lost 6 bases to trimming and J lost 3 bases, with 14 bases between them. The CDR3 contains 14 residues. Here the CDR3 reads CASRRQGGEETQYF. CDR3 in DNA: TGTGCCAGCAGACGCCAGGGGGGAGAAGAGACCCAGTACTTC.

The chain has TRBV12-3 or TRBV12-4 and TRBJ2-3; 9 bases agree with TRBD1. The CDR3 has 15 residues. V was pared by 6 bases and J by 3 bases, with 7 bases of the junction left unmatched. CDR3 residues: CASSHHRGRTDTQYF. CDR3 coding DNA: TGTGCCAGCAGCCACCACAGGGGGCGTACAGATACGCAGTATTTT.

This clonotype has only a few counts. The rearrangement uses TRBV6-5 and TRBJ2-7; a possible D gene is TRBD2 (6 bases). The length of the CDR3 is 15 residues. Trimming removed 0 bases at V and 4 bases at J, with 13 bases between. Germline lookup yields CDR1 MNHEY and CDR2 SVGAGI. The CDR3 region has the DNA TGTGCCAGCAGTTACTCCGGGACTCTCCTTTACGAGCAGTACTTC. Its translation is CASSYSGTLLYEQYF.

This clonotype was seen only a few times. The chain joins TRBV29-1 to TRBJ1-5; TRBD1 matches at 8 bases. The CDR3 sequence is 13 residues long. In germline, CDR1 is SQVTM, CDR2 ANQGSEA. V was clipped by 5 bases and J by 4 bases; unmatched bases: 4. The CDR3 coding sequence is TGCAGCGTTCAGGGGGCTCAAAATCAGCCCCAGCATTTT. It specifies CSVQGAQNQPQHF.

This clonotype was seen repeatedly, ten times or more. The CDR3, as DNA: TGCAGTGCTATTCGGGGGGGCTACAATGAGCAGTTCTTC. Its protein product is CSAIRGGYNEQFF. The chain uses TRBV20-1 and TRBJ2-1, with 8 bases matching TRBD2. The ends lost 4 bases at V and 3 bases at J; junction bases unmatched: 2. Germline V gene lookup returns CDR1 DFQATT and CDR2 SNEGSKA (reference sequence). The length of the CDR3 is 13 residues.

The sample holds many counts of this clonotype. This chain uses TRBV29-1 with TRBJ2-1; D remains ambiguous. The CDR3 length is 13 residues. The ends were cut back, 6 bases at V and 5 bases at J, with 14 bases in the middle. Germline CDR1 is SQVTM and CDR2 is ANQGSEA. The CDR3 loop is CSVPRDTHNEQFF. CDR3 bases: TGCAGCGTGCCAAGGGATACCCACAATGAGCAGTTCTTC.

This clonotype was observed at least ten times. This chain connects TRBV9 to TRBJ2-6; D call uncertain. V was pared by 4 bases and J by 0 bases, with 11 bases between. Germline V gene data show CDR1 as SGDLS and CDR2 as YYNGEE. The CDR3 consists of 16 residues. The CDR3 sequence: CASSPDQSSGANVLTF. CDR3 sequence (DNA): TGTGCCAGCAGCCCGGACCAGAGCTCTGGGGCCAACGTCCTGACTTTC.

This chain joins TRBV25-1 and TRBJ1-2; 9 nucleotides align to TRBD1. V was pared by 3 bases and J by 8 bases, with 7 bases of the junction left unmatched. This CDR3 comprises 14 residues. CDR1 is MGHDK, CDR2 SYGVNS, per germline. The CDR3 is CASSDWTGEDGYTF. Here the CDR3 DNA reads TGTGCCAGCAGTGATTGGACAGGGGAGGACGGCTACACCTTC.

The CDR3 DNA sequence: TGTGCCAGCAGTTACTCCCCAGGAAACACCATATATTTT. Amino acids: CASSYSPGNTIYF. The chain carries TRBV6-5 and TRBJ1-3; D uncertain. V was cut by 0 bases and J by 4 bases, with 4 bases left in between. CDR1 and CDR2 (germline): MNHEY, SVGAGI. This CDR3 spans 13 amino acids.

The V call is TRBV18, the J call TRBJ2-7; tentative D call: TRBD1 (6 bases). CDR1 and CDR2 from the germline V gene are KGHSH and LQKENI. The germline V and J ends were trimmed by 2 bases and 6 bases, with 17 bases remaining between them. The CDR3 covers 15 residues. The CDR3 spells CASSPDRMSSPEQYF. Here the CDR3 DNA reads TGTGCCAGCTCACCAGACAGGATGTCCTCTCCCGAGCAGTACTTC.

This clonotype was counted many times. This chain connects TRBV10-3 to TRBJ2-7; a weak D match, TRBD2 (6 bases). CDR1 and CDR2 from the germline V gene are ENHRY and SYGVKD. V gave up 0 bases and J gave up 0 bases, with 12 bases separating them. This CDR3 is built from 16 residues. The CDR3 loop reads CAISESRRVGSYEQYF. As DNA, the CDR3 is TGTGCCATCAGTGAGTCGCGGAGGGTGGGCTCCTACGAGCAGTACTTC.

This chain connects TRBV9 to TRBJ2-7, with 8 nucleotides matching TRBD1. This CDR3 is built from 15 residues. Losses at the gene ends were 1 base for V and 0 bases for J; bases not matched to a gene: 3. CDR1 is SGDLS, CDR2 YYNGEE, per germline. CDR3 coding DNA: TGTGCCAGCAGCGTACGGACAGGGAGCTCCTACGAGCAGTACTTC. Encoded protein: CASSVRTGSSYEQYF.

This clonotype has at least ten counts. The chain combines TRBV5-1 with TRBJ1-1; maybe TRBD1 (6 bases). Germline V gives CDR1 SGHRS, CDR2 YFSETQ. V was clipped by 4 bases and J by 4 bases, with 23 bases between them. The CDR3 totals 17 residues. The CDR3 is CASSNRTVGQLSTEAFF. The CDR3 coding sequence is TGCGCCAGCAGCAACCGGACAGTCGGACAGCTAAGCACTGAAGCTTTCTTT.

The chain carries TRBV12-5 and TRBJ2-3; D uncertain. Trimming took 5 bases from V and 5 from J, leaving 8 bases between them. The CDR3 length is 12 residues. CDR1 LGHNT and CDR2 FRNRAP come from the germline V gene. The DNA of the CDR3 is TGTGCTAGTGGTGGCCGTTTAGATACGCAGTATTTT. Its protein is CASGGRLDTQYF.

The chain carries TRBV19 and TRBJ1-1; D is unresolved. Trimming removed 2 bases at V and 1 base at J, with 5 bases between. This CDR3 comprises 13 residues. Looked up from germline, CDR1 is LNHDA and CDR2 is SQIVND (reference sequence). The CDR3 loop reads CASSILTNTEAFF. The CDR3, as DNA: TGTGCCAGTAGTATACTCACGAACACTGAAGCTTTCTTT.